This T cell receptor (beta chain) was identified during a study of blood T cell repertoires in COVID-19. Study-wide context: Italy, Spain and the United States were the sources of the convalescent and acute COVID-19 samples. From T cells, B-cell-depleted T cells, or PBMCs came the material, which was cDNA or gDNA.

Patients of the Seattle cohort, enrolled during active infection, were followed longitudinally. Original processing methods: Scientists estimated how many nucleated cells there were by amplifying reference gene primers. Using immunoSEQ multiplex PCR, the repertoire was profiled, and TCRdb retains in-frame clones only, with some absent. The V and J calls and clone size come from that table; D and trimming were worked out from the DNA. The sample contains roughly 69,000 clones, approximately 78% of which appear only once. The CDR3 loop spans 14 amino acids. V was pared by 3 bases and J by 5 bases, with 13 bases between. Germline values: CDR1 MNHEY, CDR2 SVGAGI.

Sequenced input: peripheral blood. The clonotype comes from a man aged 55 to 70 with COVID-19, enrolled during active disease. The gene calls are TRBV6-5 and TRBJ2-5, with TRBD2 as a possible D gene (5 bases). CDR3 amino acids: CASSYAAWRETQYF. The DNA for the CDR3 is TGTGCCAGCAGTTATGCCGCGTGGAGGGAGACCCAGTACTTC.